The source of this TCR beta chain is a study of blood T cell repertoires in COVID-19. Study overall: Italy, Spain and the United States were the sources of the convalescent and acute COVID-19 samples. PBMCs, B-cell-depleted T cells, or T cells were the source of the cDNA or gDNA that made up the material.

As originally analysed: Estimates of nucleated cell counts were drawn from the amplification of reference gene primers. Method: immunoSEQ multiplex PCR; TCRdb's copy keeps in-frame clones and lacks some. V, J and clone size were drawn from that table, and D and trimming were deduced from the DNA. Of about 78,000 clones in the sample, 75% to 95% were seen once. With 4 bases removed from V and 6 bases from J, the gap between germline ends came to 19 bases. From germline, CDR1 is SGHDN and CDR2 FVKESK. The CDR3 runs to 16 residues. The receptor was derived from a woman older than 75 with acute or convalescent COVID-19. The sequenced material came from peripheral blood. The J gene is TRBJ2-1, the V gene TRBV14; D is uncertain. The CDR3 sequence is CASSLRIASRINEQFF. CDR3 sequence (DNA): TGTGCCAGCAGCCTTAGGATAGCCTCGCGAATCAATGAGCAGTTCTTC.